The next 2 T cell receptor beta chains were all read from a single sample in a study of blood T cell repertoires in COVID-19. Profiling relied on immunoSEQ multiplex PCR, and the TCRdb table lists in-frame clones only, not all of them. The table has tens of thousands of clones, 75% to 90% seen once. Sequencing used peripheral blood. Every receptor here comes from a human donor in a cohort sampled during active COVID-19.

The chain uses TRBV9 and TRBJ2-5; 11 nucleotides line up with TRBD2. CDR3 size: 15 residues. In germline, CDR1 is SGDLS, CDR2 YYNGEE. Trimming at V came to 2 bases and at J to 3 bases, leaving 3 bases not matched to a gene. As DNA, the CDR3 is TGTGCCAGCAGCGTTAGCGGGGGGGCTAAAGAGACCCAGTACTTC. It specifies CASSVSGGAKETQYF. Using reference TRBV9 and TRBJ2-5 for the parts outside the CDR3, the full variable domain is DSGVTQTPKHLITATGQRVTLRCSPRSGDLSVYWYQQSLDQGLQFLIQYYNGEERAKGNILERFSAQQFPDLHSELNLSSLELGDSALYFCASSVSGGAKETQYFGPGTRLLVL.

The J gene is TRBJ1-5, the V gene TRBV6-5, with 8 bases fitting TRBD1. Trimming cost V 6 bases and J 5 bases; bases outside gene matches: 9. The CDR3 totals 15 residues. The germline gives CDR1 MNHEY, CDR2 SVGAGI. DNA for the CDR3: TGTGCCAGCAGCCAAAACAGGGGGGGGGATCAGCCCCAGCATTTT. Amino acids: CASSQNRGGDQPQHF.